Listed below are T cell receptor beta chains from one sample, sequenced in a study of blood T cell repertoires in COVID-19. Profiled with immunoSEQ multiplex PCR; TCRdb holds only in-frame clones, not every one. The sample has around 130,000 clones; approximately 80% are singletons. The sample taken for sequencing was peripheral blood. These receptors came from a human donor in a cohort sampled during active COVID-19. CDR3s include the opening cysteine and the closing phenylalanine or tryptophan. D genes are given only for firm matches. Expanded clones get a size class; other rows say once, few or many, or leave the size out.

CDR3: CAIRGTGENEQYF
DNA: TGTGCCATCAGGGGGACAGGGGAAAACGAGCAGTACTTC
D: TRBD1
size: .
V: TRBV10-3
J: TRBJ2-7

CDR3: CASSQEAGGPNEKLFF
DNA: TGCGCCAGCAGCCAAGAGGCGGGGGGACCCAATGAAAAACTGTTTTTT
D: .
size: .
V: TRBV4-1
J: TRBJ1-4

CDR3: CASSYPTRGIVDYEQYF
DNA: TGTGCCAGCAGTTACCCCACCAGGGGGATTGTCGACTACGAGCAGTACTTC
D: TRBD1
size: .
V: TRBV6-2/TRBV6-3
J: TRBJ2-7

CDR3: CASSEGPDRWNEQFF
DNA: TGTGCCAGCAGTGAAGGCCCGGACAGGTGGAATGAGCAGTTCTTC
D: TRBD1
size: .
V: TRBV6-1
J: TRBJ2-1

CDR3: CASSPGQRTTDTQYF
DNA: TGCGCCAGCAGCCCGGGACAGCGGACCACAGATACGCAGTATTTT
D: TRBD1
size: .
V: TRBV4-1
J: TRBJ2-3

CDR3: CASSLNRGDYGYTF
DNA: TGTGCCAGCAGCTTAAACAGGGGGGACTATGGCTACACCTTC
D: TRBD1
size: once
V: TRBV7-2
J: TRBJ1-2

CDR3: CASSQDPQGTYGYTF
DNA: TGTGCCAGCAGCCAAGACCCACAGGGGACCTATGGCTACACCTTC
D: TRBD1
size: once
V: TRBV4-2
J: TRBJ1-2

CDR3: CASSEWRSYEQYF
DNA: TGTGCCAGCAGTGAATGGAGATCCTACGAGCAGTACTTC
D: .
size: .
V: TRBV6-1
J: TRBJ2-7

CDR3: CASSTSGSYEQYF
DNA: TGTGCCAGCTCGACTAGCGGCTCCTACGAGCAGTACTTC
D: TRBD2
size: .
V: TRBV18
J: TRBJ2-7

CDR3: CASSSAGTEHYGYTF
DNA: TGTGCCAGCAGTTCCGCCGGGACAGAGCACTATGGCTACACCTTC
D: TRBD1
size: .
V: TRBV27
J: TRBJ1-2

CDR3: CATSREQSTGELFF
DNA: TGTGCCACCAGCAGGGAACAGTCAACCGGGGAGCTGTTTTTT
D: .
size: .
V: TRBV15
J: TRBJ2-2